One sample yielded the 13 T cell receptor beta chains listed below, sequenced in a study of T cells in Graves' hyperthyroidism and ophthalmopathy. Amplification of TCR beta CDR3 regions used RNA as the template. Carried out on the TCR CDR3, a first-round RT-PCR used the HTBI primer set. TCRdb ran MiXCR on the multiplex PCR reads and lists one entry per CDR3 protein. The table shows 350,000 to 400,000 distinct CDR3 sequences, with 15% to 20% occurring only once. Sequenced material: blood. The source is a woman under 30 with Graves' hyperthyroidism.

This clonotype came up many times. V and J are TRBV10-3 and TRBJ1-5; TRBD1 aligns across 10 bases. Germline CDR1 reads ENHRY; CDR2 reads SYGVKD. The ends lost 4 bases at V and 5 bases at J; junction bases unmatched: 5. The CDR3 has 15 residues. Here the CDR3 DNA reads TGTGCCATCAGTGGGGGACAGGGGCGGGATCAGCCCCAGCATTTT. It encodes CAISGGQGRDQPQHF.

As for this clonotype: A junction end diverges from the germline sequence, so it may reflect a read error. The CDR3 sequence: CASSLLYRSSGDLFF. Written as DNA, the CDR3 is TGTGCCAGCAGCTTACTTTACAGGTCCTCCGGGGATCTGTTTTTT. The chain couples TRBV7-8 to TRBJ2-2; either TRBD1 or TRBD2 may fit D (5 bases each). The CDR3 loop spans 15 amino acids. Germline V lookup: CDR1 SGHVS, CDR2 FQNEAQ.

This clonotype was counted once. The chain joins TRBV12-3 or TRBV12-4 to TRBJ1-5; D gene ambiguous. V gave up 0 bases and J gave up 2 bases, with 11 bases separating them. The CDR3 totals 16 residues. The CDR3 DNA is TGTGCCAGCAGTTTAGCCCTTGGAGGGCGCAATCAGCCCCAGCATTTT. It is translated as CASSLALGGRNQPQHF.

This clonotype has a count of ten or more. The CDR3 nucleotides read TGTGCCAGCTCACCATCGGTAACTGAAGCTTTCTTT. This encodes CASSPSVTEAFF. The chain carries TRBV18 and TRBJ1-1; D call uncertain. V was clipped by 2 bases and J by 5 bases, with 6 bases between them. There are 12 residues in the CDR3. Germline V CDR1 and CDR2: KGHSH, LQKENI.

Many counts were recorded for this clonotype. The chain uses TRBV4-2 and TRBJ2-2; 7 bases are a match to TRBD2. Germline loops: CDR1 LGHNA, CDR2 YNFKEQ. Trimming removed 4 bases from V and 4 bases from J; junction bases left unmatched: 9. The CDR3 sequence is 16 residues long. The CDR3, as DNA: TGTGCCAGCAGCCCCTTACTAGCGTCGGGCACCGGGGAGCTGTTTTTT. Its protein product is CASSPLLASGTGELFF.

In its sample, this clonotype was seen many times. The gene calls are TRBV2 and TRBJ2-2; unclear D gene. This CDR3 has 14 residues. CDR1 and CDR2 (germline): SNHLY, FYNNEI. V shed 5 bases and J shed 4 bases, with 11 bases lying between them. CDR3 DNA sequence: TGTGCCAGCAGTTCAGAAGTATTCACCGGGGAGCTGTTTTTT. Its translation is CASSSEVFTGELFF.

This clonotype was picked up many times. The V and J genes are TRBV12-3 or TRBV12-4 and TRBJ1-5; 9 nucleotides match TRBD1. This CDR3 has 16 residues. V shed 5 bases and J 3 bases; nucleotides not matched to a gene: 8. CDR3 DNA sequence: TGTGCCAGCAGTGGGCCGGGACAGGGTCCCAATCAGCCCCAGCATTTT. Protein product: CASSGPGQGPNQPQHF.

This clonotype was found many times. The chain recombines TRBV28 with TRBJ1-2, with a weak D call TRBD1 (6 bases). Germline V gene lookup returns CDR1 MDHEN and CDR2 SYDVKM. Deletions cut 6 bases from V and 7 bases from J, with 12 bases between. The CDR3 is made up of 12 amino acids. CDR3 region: CASRSGARGYTF. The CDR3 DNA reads TGTGCCAGCAGGTCGGGGGCGCGTGGCTACACCTTC.

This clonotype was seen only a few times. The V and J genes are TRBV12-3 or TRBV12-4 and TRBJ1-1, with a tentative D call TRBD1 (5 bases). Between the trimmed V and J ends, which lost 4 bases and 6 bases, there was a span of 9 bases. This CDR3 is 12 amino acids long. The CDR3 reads CASSYGGSEAFF. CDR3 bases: TGTGCCAGCAGTTATGGGGGTTCTGAAGCTTTCTTT.

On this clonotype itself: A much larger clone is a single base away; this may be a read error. CDR3: CASSYPAGQKDNYGYTF. As DNA, the CDR3 is TGTGCCAGCAGTTACCCAGCGGGACAGAAGGATAACTATGGCTACACCTTC. The chain combines TRBV7-8 with TRBJ1-2; 7 nucleotides match TRBD1. V was clipped by 6 bases and J by 1 base; unmatched bases: 14. The germline V gene encodes CDR1 SGHVS and CDR2 FQNEAQ. The CDR3 spans 17 residues.

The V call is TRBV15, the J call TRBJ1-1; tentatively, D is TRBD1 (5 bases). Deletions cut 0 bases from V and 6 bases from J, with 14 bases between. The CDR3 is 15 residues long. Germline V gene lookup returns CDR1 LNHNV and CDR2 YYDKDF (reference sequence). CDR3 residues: CATSRDRTGGPEAFF. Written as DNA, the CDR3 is TGTGCCACCAGCAGAGATCGTACAGGTGGCCCTGAAGCTTTCTTT.

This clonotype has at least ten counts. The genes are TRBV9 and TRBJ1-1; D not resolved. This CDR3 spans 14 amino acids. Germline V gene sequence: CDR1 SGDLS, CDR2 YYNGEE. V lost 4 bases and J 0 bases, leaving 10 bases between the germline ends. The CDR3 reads CASSRKTVNTEAFF. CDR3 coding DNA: TGTGCCAGCAGCCGAAAGACGGTGAACACTGAAGCTTTCTTT.

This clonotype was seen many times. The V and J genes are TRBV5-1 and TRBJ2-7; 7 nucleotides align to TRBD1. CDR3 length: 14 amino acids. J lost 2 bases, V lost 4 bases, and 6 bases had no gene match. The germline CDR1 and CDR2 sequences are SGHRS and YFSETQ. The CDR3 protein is CASSTRDRPYEQYF. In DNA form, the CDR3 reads TGCGCCAGCAGCACCCGGGACAGACCCTACGAGCAGTACTTC.